Listed here are 20 T cell receptor beta chains from one sample, sequenced in a study of shared clonotypes between healthy human individuals. TCRdb's copy holds only in-frame clones and misses some; the assay was immunoSEQ multiplex PCR. The sample shows more than 550,000 clones, about 90% of them seen only once. CD45RO-negative CD8 cells positively selected for CCR7 made up the naive population, which excluded terminally differentiated effector memory CD45RA+ cells. Sequencing was done on a sample of naive CD8+ T cells sorted from blood. These receptors were collected from a young man in good health.

To note about this clone: The same CDR3 also results from other DNA sequences found in this sample. The J gene is TRBJ2-7, the V gene TRBV19; 7 positions match TRBD2. Germline V gene data show CDR1 as LNHDA and CDR2 as SQIVND (reference sequence). V dropped 6 bases and J dropped 0; count of bases not matched to a gene: 2. CDR3 length: 13 residues. The CDR3 nucleotides read TGTGCCAGTAGGTCTAGCGGCTCCTACGAGCAGTACTTC. This encodes CASRSSGSYEQYF. The entire variable domain, with the rest obtained from reference TRBV19 and TRBJ2-7, is as follows: DGGITQSPKYLFRKEGQNVTLSCEQNLNHDAMYWYRQDPGQGLRLIYYSQIVNDFQKGDIAEGYSVSREKKESFPLTVTSAQKNPTAFYLCASRSSGSYEQYFGPGTRLTVT.

The gene calls are TRBV28 and TRBJ2-7; 12 bases fit TRBD2. In germline, CDR1 is MDHEN, CDR2 SYDVKM. The CDR3 is made up of 18 amino acids. With 3 bases clipped from V and 0 bases from J, the junction kept 9 bases outside the gene matches. CDR3 coding DNA: TGTGCCAGCAGTTTCCCCCGACTAGCGGGAGTTGCCTCCTACGAGCAGTACTTC. Translation: CASSFPRLAGVASYEQYF.

The count of this clone is one. The chain uses TRBV7-9 and TRBJ2-5; the D call may be TRBD1 or TRBD2 (6 bases each). In germline, CDR1 is SEHNR, CDR2 FQNEAQ (reference sequence). Trimming shortened V by 6 bases and J by 3 bases, and 23 bases separated the two germline ends. The CDR3 is 17 amino acids. CDR3 in DNA: TGTGCCAGCAGAAGGGGGGCGGCTAGAGAGACCGAAGAGACCCAGTACTTC. Translation gives CASRRGAARETEETQYF.

The chain links TRBV25-1 to TRBJ1-1; perhaps TRBD1 as D (5 bases). This CDR3 comprises 15 residues. From germline, CDR1 is MGHDK and CDR2 SYGVNS. V dropped 2 bases and J dropped 0 bases, with 10 bases sitting between them. CDR3 sequence (DNA): TGTGCCAGCAGTGAACGAGCAGGGATGAACACTGAAGCTTTCTTT. Translating gives CASSERAGMNTEAFF.

The chain is built from TRBV28 and TRBJ1-2, with a tentative D call TRBD1 (5 bases). The CDR3 has 16 residues. With 2 bases removed from V and 4 bases from J, the gap between germline ends came to 17 bases. Germline values: CDR1 MDHEN, CDR2 SYDVKM. Here the CDR3 reads CASSLQSARASYGYTF. The DNA for the CDR3 is TGTGCCAGCAGTTTACAATCGGCCAGGGCTTCCTATGGCTACACCTTC.

The rearrangement links TRBV7-6 to TRBJ2-7; 7 nucleotides line up with TRBD1. The CDR3 spans 14 residues. CDR1 is SGHVS and CDR2 is FNYEAQ in the germline V gene. With V trimmed by 4 bases and J by 4 bases, 7 bases remained unmatched. CDR3: CASSYRTGVYEQYF. As DNA, the CDR3 is TGTGCCAGCAGCTACCGGACAGGAGTATACGAGCAGTACTTC.

The gene calls are TRBV18 and TRBJ2-3, with D unresolved. Trimming cost V 3 bases and J 0 bases, with 13 bases left between them. Germline values: CDR1 KGHSH, CDR2 LQKENI. CDR3 length: 16 residues. This CDR3 is CASSPLHKRSTDTQYF. In DNA, the CDR3 is TGTGCCAGCTCACCCTTACACAAAAGAAGCACAGATACGCAGTATTTT.

This sequence joins TRBV2 and TRBJ1-3, with D perhaps TRBD1 (5 bases). This CDR3 region has 11 residues. Trimming cost V 8 bases and J 9 bases, with 11 bases left between them. Germline-derived CDR1 and CDR2 are SNHLY and FYNNEI. This CDR3 is CASGGATTIYF. The DNA for the CDR3 is TGTGCCAGCGGAGGGGCTACCACCATATATTTT.

This rearrangement joins TRBV28 to TRBJ2-1; TRBD2 matches 11 bases. The CDR3 is 18 residues long. V gave up 3 bases and J gave up 6 bases; unmatched junction bases: 13. CDR1 and CDR2 from the germline V gene are MDHEN and SYDVKM. The CDR3 DNA reads TGTGCCAGCAGTTTCCCCCGCCGGACTAGCGGGTATGGCAATGAGCAGTTCTTC. The encoded protein is CASSFPRRTSGYGNEQFF.

Details on this clone: A junction end diverges from the germline sequence, so it may reflect a read error. This chain uses TRBV7-9 with TRBJ2-7; 7 bases align to TRBD1. Germline V gene data show CDR1 as SEHNR and CDR2 as FQNEAQ (reference sequence). This CDR3 has 15 amino acids. CDR3 amino acids: CASSPDKGQSSEQYF. The CDR3 DNA follows: TGTGCCAGCAGCCCAGATAAGGGACAGTCCTCCGAGCAGTACTTC. The full variable domain, with the rest looked up from reference TRBV7-9 and TRBJ2-7, is DTGVSQNPRHKITKRGQNVTFRCDPISEHNRLYWYRQTLGQGPEFLTYFQNEAQLEKSRLLSDRFSAERPKGSFSTLEIQRTEQGDSAMYLCASSPDKGQSSEQYFGPGTRLTVT.

The chain uses TRBV7-9 and TRBJ1-4; possible D gene TRBD1, 5 bases. The germline CDR1 and CDR2 sequences are SEHNR and FQNEAQ (reference sequence). The V gene lost 5 bases and the J gene lost 7 bases, with 17 bases spanning the gap. The CDR3 runs 15 residues. In nucleotides, the CDR3 is TGTGCCAGCAGCAGAGACCCGGGACTTCGTGAAAAACTGTTTTTT. This encodes CASSRDPGLREKLFF.

This sequence joins TRBV5-1 and TRBJ2-5, with 9 bases lining up with TRBD1. CDR3 size: 16 residues. Trimming took 3 bases from V and 6 from J; bases not matched to a gene: 12. CDR1 is SGHRS, CDR2 YFSETQ, per germline. CDR3 nucleotide sequence: TGCGCCAGCAGCTCGGGGGACAGGGAGGTTGGGAAGACCCAGTACTTC. It yields the protein CASSSGDREVGKTQYF.

Only one count was recorded for this clone. The CDR3 here is CASPNWETQYF. The CDR3 DNA is TGTGCCAGCCCTAATTGGGAGACCCAGTACTTC. The chain has TRBV11-3 and TRBJ2-5, with D unclear. The V end was cut by 8 bases, the J end by 5 bases, with 9 bases between. CDR1 is SGHNT, CDR2 YENEEA, per germline. This CDR3 spans 11 amino acids.

The chain couples TRBV27 to TRBJ2-1; possibly TRBD2 for D (6 bases). The CDR3 loop spans 14 amino acids. V was clipped by 5 bases and J by 6 bases, with 14 bases between them. From germline, CDR1 is MNHEY and CDR2 SMNVEV (reference sequence). Here the CDR3 DNA reads TGTGCCAGCAGTCCTACGCGGGAACCCAATGAGCAGTTCTTC. Translated, it gives CASSPTREPNEQFF.

This chain links TRBV6-5 with TRBJ2-2; D uncertain. This CDR3 comprises 14 residues. Germline V lookup: CDR1 MNHEY, CDR2 SVGAGI. Trimming stripped 0 bases from V and 4 bases from J, with 6 bases between. The chain's CDR3 is CASSYSGPTGELFF. The CDR3 DNA is TGTGCCAGCAGTTACTCGGGTCCCACCGGGGAGCTGTTTTTT.

This chain uses TRBV28 with TRBJ2-1; 16 nucleotides agree with TRBD2. CDR1 is MDHEN and CDR2 is SYDVKM in the germline V gene. The CDR3 has 20 amino acids. V was pared by 6 bases and J by 4 bases, with 15 bases of the junction left unmatched. Here the CDR3 DNA reads TGTGCCAGCAGCTCTCTCCGAGGGACTAGCGGGAGGGCCCGGTACAATGAGCAGTTCTTC. Translating gives CASSSLRGTSGRARYNEQFF.

The chain carries TRBV4-1 and TRBJ2-1, with 7 bases identical to TRBD1. Germline V gene lookup returns CDR1 MGHRA and CDR2 YSYEKL. Trimming at V came to 3 bases and at J to 8 bases, leaving 7 bases not matched to a gene. The CDR3 covers 14 residues. The CDR3 loop is CASSQYRGLDEQFF. CDR3 nucleotide sequence: TGCGCCAGCAGCCAGTACAGGGGTTTGGATGAGCAGTTCTTC.

The chain couples TRBV2 to TRBJ2-1; weak D call: TRBD1 (7 bases). The germline CDR1 and CDR2 sequences are SNHLY and FYNNEI. The V end was cut by 5 bases, the J end by 0 bases, with 11 bases between. The CDR3 is 15 residues long. DNA for the CDR3: TGTGCCAGCAGTAACAGGGGAGGCTCCTACAATGAGCAGTTCTTC. Its translation is CASSNRGGSYNEQFF. The entire variable domain, with the rest obtained from reference TRBV2 and TRBJ2-1, is as follows: EPEVTQTPSHQVTQMGQEVILRCVPISNHLYFYWYRQILGQKVEFLVSFYNNEISEKSEIFDDQFSVERPDGSNFTLKIRSTKLEDSAMYFCASSNRGGSYNEQFFGPGTRLTVL.

This sequence joins TRBV2 and TRBJ2-1, with 8 bases that match TRBD2. The germline gives CDR1 SNHLY, CDR2 FYNNEI. After removal of 3 bases from V and 6 bases from J, the junction contained 10 bases not matched to a gene. The CDR3 loop spans 16 amino acids. CDR3: CASSEQGTSGFNEQFF. Here the CDR3 DNA reads TGTGCCAGCAGTGAGCAAGGTACTAGCGGATTCAATGAGCAGTTCTTC.

The chain combines TRBV27 with TRBJ1-1; the match to TRBD1 covers 8 bases. The CDR3 sequence is 16 residues long. V was pared by 4 bases and J by 4 bases, with 11 bases of the junction left unmatched. Germline CDR1 and CDR2: MNHEY and SMNVEV (reference sequence). CDR3 residues: CASSSDRTGLFTEAFF. The CDR3 DNA is TGTGCCAGCAGTTCAGACCGGACAGGGCTTTTCACTGAAGCTTTCTTT.